Following are 23 T cell receptor beta chains from one sample sequenced in a study of graft-versus-host responses after intestinal transplantation. These receptors are not linked to any known antigen. Here immunoSEQ multiplex PCR was the method, and the copy in TCRdb shows in-frame clones only, minus some. Of roughly 90,000 clones listed, roughly 90% are singletons. The sequencing here drew on unstimulated CD4+ T cells sorted from spleen or lymph node cells, taken before transplant. These receptors all stem from a human donor who was the organ donor for an intestinal transplant.

The chain is built from TRBV11-2 and TRBJ1-2; 8 nucleotides align to TRBD1. In germline, CDR1 is SGHAT, CDR2 FQNNGV. The CDR3 covers 15 residues. J gave up 2 bases and V 3 bases, and 5 bases lay outside the gene matches. As DNA, the CDR3 is TGTGCCAGCAGCTTGGAAACAGGGGGGAACTATGGCTACACCTTC. Encoded protein: CASSLETGGNYGYTF.

J is TRBJ2-1 and V is TRBV11-2; 7 bases fit TRBD2. Germline V lookup: CDR1 SGHAT, CDR2 FQNNGV. V shed 1 base, J shed 7 bases, and the junction held 1 base outside the gene matches. This CDR3 is 13 amino acids long. The CDR3 loop reads CASSLGGGNEQFF. The CDR3 nucleotides are TGTGCCAGCAGCTTAGGGGGGGGGAATGAGCAGTTCTTC. The whole variable domain, remainder taken from reference TRBV11-2 and TRBJ2-1, is EAGVAQSPRYKIIEKRQSVAFWCNPISGHATLYWYQQILGQGPKLLIQFQNNGVVDDSQLPKDRFSAERLKGVDSTLKIQPAKLEDSAVYLCASSLGGGNEQFFGPGTRLTVL.

For the CDR3, the DNA is TGTGCCAGCAGTGAGCAACTAGGGCTGAATTCACCCCTCCACTTT. Translated: CASSEQLGLNSPLHF. The rearrangement links TRBV6-4 to TRBJ1-6, with D hard to call. The V gene's germline CDR1 is MRHNA and CDR2 SNTAGT. The V gene lost 3 bases and the J gene lost 7 bases, with 13 bases spanning the gap. The CDR3 consists of 15 residues.

The rearrangement joins TRBV6-1 to TRBJ2-4, with 13 bases lining up with TRBD2. CDR1 is MNHNS and CDR2 is SASEGT in the germline V gene. This CDR3 spans 15 amino acids. After removal of 5 bases from V and 8 bases from J, the junction contained 6 bases not matched to a gene. CDR3 coding DNA: TGTGCCAGCAGTCTCCGGACTAGCGGGGGTGACATTCAGTACTTC. It translates to CASSLRTSGGDIQYF.

The chain is built from TRBV6-5 and TRBJ2-7, with no clear D. Trimming cost V 4 bases and J 12 bases, with 19 bases left between them. The CDR3 consists of 13 residues. Germline V CDR1 and CDR2: MNHEY, SVGAGI. The CDR3 nucleotides read TGTGCCAGCAGTTCCGAACAGTCCAGAGTAAGGTACTTC. Its translation: CASSSEQSRVRYF.

The chain carries TRBV10-1 and TRBJ2-2; 7 bases map to TRBD2. Germline CDR1 WNHNN, CDR2 SYGVQD (reference sequence). The CDR3 contains 15 residues. The ends lost 6 bases at V and 6 bases at J; junction bases unmatched: 10. The CDR3 protein is CASSEGGSYAGELFF. The CDR3 nucleotides read TGCGCCAGCAGCGAGGGCGGGAGTTACGCCGGGGAGCTGTTTTTT.

V is TRBV11-2 and J is TRBJ2-3; a possible D gene is TRBD1 (5 bases). Trimming removed 1 base at V and 2 bases at J, with 10 bases between. CDR1 SGHAT and CDR2 FQNNGV come from the germline V gene. The CDR3 contains 15 residues. Here the CDR3 reads CASSLGQGHTDTQYF. The CDR3 DNA follows: TGTGCCAGCAGCTTAGGGCAGGGTCACACAGATACGCAGTATTTT.

V and J are TRBV6-5 and TRBJ1-1; perhaps TRBD1 as D (6 bases). This CDR3 contains 15 residues. Trimming stripped 6 bases from V and 1 base from J, with 15 bases between. CDR1 and CDR2 (germline): MNHEY, SVGAGI. DNA for the CDR3: TGTGCCAGCAGGGCGTACAGGGTAAGGAACACTGAAGCTTTCTTT. Translation gives CASRAYRVRNTEAFF.

This clone showed up just once. The chain joins TRBV7-9 to TRBJ1-1; D call uncertain. The germline V and J ends were trimmed by 5 bases and 1 base, with 8 bases remaining between them. This CDR3 region has 13 residues. The V gene's germline CDR1 is SEHNR and CDR2 FQNEAQ (reference sequence). Here the CDR3 reads CASSIRQNTEAFF. The CDR3 region has the DNA TGTGCCAGCAGCATAAGACAGAACACTGAAGCTTTCTTT.

The genes are TRBV10-3 and TRBJ2-1; no clear D gene. Germline V gives CDR1 ENHRY, CDR2 SYGVKD. The CDR3 is made up of 13 amino acids. Trimming cost V 6 bases and J 0 bases, with 6 bases left between them. In DNA form, the CDR3 reads TGTGCCATCAGGCCGAGCTCCTACAATGAGCAGTTCTTC. It codes for CAIRPSSYNEQFF.

V and J are TRBV9 and TRBJ2-7, with 8 bases lining up with TRBD2. V was pared by 3 bases and J by 3 bases, with 8 bases of the junction left unmatched. This CDR3 contains 15 residues. Per germline, CDR1 SGDLS and CDR2 YYNGEE. The chain's CDR3 is CASSGGRGGLYEQYF. The CDR3 nucleotides are TGTGCCAGCAGCGGGGGACGGGGGGGGCTCTACGAGCAGTACTTC.

The chain links TRBV5-1 to TRBJ1-6, with 8 bases fitting TRBD1. V dropped 0 bases and J dropped 10; count of bases not matched to a gene: 6. Looked up from germline, CDR1 is SGHRS and CDR2 is YFSETQ. The CDR3 runs 15 residues. CDR3 coding DNA: TGCGCCAGCAGCTTGGGTGACAGGGGCGAGTCACCCCTCCACTTT. This encodes CASSLGDRGESPLHF.

The chain joins TRBV4-1 to TRBJ1-1, with D unresolved. Trimming left V 0 bases short and J 12 bases short, with 20 bases between. Germline lookup yields CDR1 MGHRA and CDR2 YSYEKL. This CDR3 is built from 15 residues. The CDR3 DNA sequence: TGCGCCAGCAGCCAAGATCAGCGGGGTGGCGTAAGGACTTTCTTT. Protein product: CASSQDQRGGVRTFF.

The chain is built from TRBV19 and TRBJ2-5, with D possibly being TRBD2 (5 bases). CDR1 and CDR2 from the germline V gene are LNHDA and SQIVND (reference sequence). Trimming took off 5 bases at V and 3 bases at J, with 13 bases between the two ends. The CDR3 length is 14 residues. CDR3 amino acids: CASSPRTGKETQYF. In DNA, the CDR3 is TGTGCCAGTAGTCCCAGGACCGGGAAAGAGACCCAGTACTTC.

V is TRBV11-3 and J is TRBJ2-1; 9 bases agree with TRBD2. Trimming at V came to 1 base and at J to 6 bases, leaving 4 bases not matched to a gene. Germline V lookup: CDR1 SGHNT, CDR2 YENEEA. The CDR3 has 15 amino acids. CDR3 bases: TGTGCCAGCAGCTTAGTGCGGGGGGGCCGCAATGAGCAGTTCTTC. This translates into CASSLVRGGRNEQFF.

The chain has TRBV6-5 and TRBJ2-7; maybe TRBD1 (5 bases). The CDR3 totals 13 residues. Trimming removed 5 bases at V and 5 bases at J, with 13 bases between. In germline, CDR1 is MNHEY, CDR2 SVGAGI. The CDR3 spells CASSLGHYDEQYF. Here the CDR3 DNA reads TGTGCCAGCAGTCTTGGACACTACGACGAGCAGTACTTC.

This clone has just one count. The chain carries TRBV7-2 and TRBJ2-7, with D possibly matching TRBD1 (6 bases). The CDR3 is made up of 15 amino acids. Looked up from germline, CDR1 is SGHTA and CDR2 is FQGNSA. The V and J ends lost 6 bases and 2 bases respectively, with 17 bases between them. CDR3 loop: CASSSFWTAAYEQYF. DNA for the CDR3: TGTGCCAGCAGTTCTTTTTGGACAGCCGCCTACGAGCAGTACTTC.

This chain uses TRBV27 with TRBJ2-7; D uncertain. The CDR3 is made up of 15 amino acids. V was cut by 1 base and J by 2 bases, with 12 bases left in between. Per germline, CDR1 MNHEY and CDR2 SMNVEV (reference sequence). This CDR3 reads CASSLLRGPPYEQYF. The CDR3 DNA follows: TGTGCCAGCAGTTTATTGAGAGGCCCTCCCTACGAGCAGTACTTC.

The rearrangement joins TRBV30 to TRBJ1-1; maybe TRBD1 (6 bases). V was shortened by 5 bases and J by 6 bases, with 13 bases between the two germline ends. Germline loops: CDR1 GTSNPN, CDR2 SVGIG (reference sequence). The CDR3 is 12 amino acids. CDR3 nucleotides: TGTGCCTGGGCCACAGACAGGTCTGAAGCTTTCTTT. Protein sequence: CAWATDRSEAFF. Filled out from reference TRBV30 and TRBJ1-1, the complete variable domain reads SQTIHQWPATLVQPVGSPLSLECTVEGTSNPNLYWYRQAAGRGLQLLFYSVGIGQISSEVPQNLSASRPQDRQFILSSKKLLLSDSGFYLCAWATDRSEAFFGQGTRLTVV.

This clone has only one observation. The chain links TRBV5-6 to TRBJ1-1; D remains ambiguous. Trimming removed 3 bases at V and 7 bases at J, with 7 bases between. Germline V gene sequence: CDR1 SGHDT, CDR2 YYEEEE. The CDR3 is 11 amino acids. Written as DNA, the CDR3 is TGTGCCAGCAGCTGGCAATATGAAGCTTTCTTT. It specifies CASSWQYEAFF.

In this sample, this clone turned up once. The CDR3 is CASSRASPNQPQHF. Written as DNA, the CDR3 is TGTGCCAGCAGTAGAGCGAGCCCCAATCAGCCCCAGCATTTT. The chain is built from TRBV6-6 and TRBJ1-5; D is ambiguous. The CDR3 has 14 amino acids. The germline V and J ends were trimmed by 5 bases and 3 bases, with 11 bases remaining between them. Germline V gene lookup returns CDR1 MNHNY and CDR2 SVGAGI (reference sequence).

V and J are TRBV6-6 and TRBJ2-7, with D maybe TRBD2 (6 bases). The CDR3 consists of 13 residues. Trimming removed 8 bases at V and 6 bases at J, with 17 bases between. CDR1 MNHNY and CDR2 SVGAGI come from the germline V gene (reference sequence). For the CDR3, the DNA is TGTGCCAGCGGTCCGGCAGGGACTGGCGAGCAGTACTTC. Protein: CASGPAGTGEQYF.

The rearrangement joins TRBV28 to TRBJ1-3, with TRBD1 as a possible D gene (5 bases). The CDR3 runs 18 residues. V gave up 6 bases and J gave up 0 bases, with 21 bases separating them. Germline V gene lookup returns CDR1 MDHEN and CDR2 SYDVKM. The CDR3 region is CASRLITGLGYSGNTIYF. For the CDR3, the DNA is TGTGCCAGCAGGCTGATAACAGGTCTGGGGTACTCTGGAAACACCATATATTTT.